The next 22 T cell receptor beta chains were all read from a single sample in a study of T cell repertoires in cytomegalovirus infection. These receptors have no known antigen. Each CDR3 protein gets one entry after TCRdb re-called the reads with MiXCR. The sample has 650,000 to 900,000 distinct CDR3 sequences; about 31% are singletons. The source was cultured CD8+ T cells from PBMCs, collected from culture after CMV antigen stimulation. These receptors came from a human donor in good health (CMV status not recorded). Some clones in this sample may be carry-over from other donors' samples.

V and J are TRBV20-1 and TRBJ1-5; 10 bases agree with TRBD1. Germline V gene sequence: CDR1 DFQATT, CDR2 SNEGSKA (reference sequence). There are 14 residues in the CDR3. V was clipped by 4 bases and J by 11 bases; unmatched bases: 11. The chain's CDR3 is CSATGQGGVWAQHF. CDR3 bases: TGCAGTGCTACCGGACAGGGGGGAGTTTGGGCCCAGCATTTT.

The chain links TRBV7-9 to TRBJ2-2; weak D call: TRBD1 (5 bases). Germline V gene sequence: CDR1 SEHNR, CDR2 FQNEAQ (reference sequence). V gave up 7 bases and J gave up 4 bases, with 25 bases separating them. This CDR3 region has 18 residues. The CDR3 coding sequence is TGTGCCAGCAAGGAAGGGGCAACCATTGGGGAATTCACCGGGGAGCTGTTTTTT. This codes for CASKEGATIGEFTGELFF.

V gene TRBV6-6 combines with J gene TRBJ2-4; weak D call: TRBD2 (6 bases). The CDR3 is 13 amino acids. Germline V CDR1 and CDR2: MNHNY, SVGAGI (reference sequence). Deletions cut 0 bases from V and 6 bases from J, with 6 bases between. The CDR3 nucleotides read TGTGCCAGCAGTTACTCGGGAGGAAACATTCAGTACTTC. As protein: CASSYSGGNIQYF.

This rearrangement joins TRBV6-2 or TRBV6-3 to TRBJ1-5; D is unresolved. The CDR3 totals 14 residues. Germline V CDR1 and CDR2: MNHEY, SVGEGT. The V and J ends lost 8 bases and 4 bases respectively, with 15 bases between them. The CDR3 nucleotides are TGTGCCAGCGGATTCTTGACGGAGAATCAGCCCCAGCATTTT. Amino acids: CASGFLTENQPQHF.

Many counts were recorded for this clonotype. The CDR3 reads CASSPHRAEQYV. The CDR3 nucleotides are TGTGCCAGCAGTCCCCATCGCGCCGAGCAGTACGTC. The chain carries TRBV6-6 and TRBJ2-7; D gene unclear. Germline V CDR1 and CDR2: MNHNY, SVGAGI (reference sequence). The CDR3 contains 12 residues. Trimming shortened V by 5 bases and J by 6 bases, and 11 bases separated the two germline ends.

This clonotype was counted between two and nine times. The chain joins TRBV4-1 to TRBJ2-3; 7 bases fit TRBD2. CDR1 is MGHRA, CDR2 YSYEKL, per germline. The length of the CDR3 is 17 residues. V was pared by 0 bases and J by 0 bases, with 6 bases of the junction left unmatched. CDR3 in DNA: TGCGCCAGCAGCCAAGAGGGGGGGACGACTAGCACAGATACGCAGTATTTT. Translation gives CASSQEGGTTSTDTQYF.

This clonotype was seen more than once but under ten times. This chain uses TRBV14 with TRBJ1-5; 7 bases agree with TRBD1. Germline V gene data show CDR1 as SGHDN and CDR2 as FVKESK. Trimming took 4 bases from V and 7 from J; bases not matched to a gene: 4. The CDR3 is 13 residues long. The CDR3 spells CASSPGGTQPQHF. The CDR3 nucleotides are TGTGCCAGCAGCCCAGGGGGTACACAGCCCCAGCATTTT.

This chain connects TRBV12-3 or TRBV12-4 to TRBJ2-3; D is unclear. V shed 3 bases and J shed 4 bases, with 14 bases lying between them. This CDR3 is built from 15 residues. The CDR3 DNA follows: TGTGCCAGCAGTTTCTCCGTGGGATGGGCAGATACGCAGTATTTT. Protein product: CASSFSVGWADTQYF.

The rearrangement uses TRBV27 and TRBJ1-1; 7 nucleotides match TRBD1. Germline CDR1 MNHEY, CDR2 SMNVEV (reference sequence). The CDR3 sequence is 14 residues long. V was clipped by 6 bases and J by 1 base; unmatched bases: 5. Here the CDR3 DNA reads TGTGCCAGCAGGCCGGGACAGACGAACACTGAAGCTTTCTTT. Encoded protein: CASRPGQTNTEAFF.

This clonotype was picked up a small number of times. This CDR3 reads CASSQSIRGFYGYTF. For the CDR3, the DNA is TGCGCCAGCAGTCAATCGATCAGGGGTTTCTATGGCTACACCTTC. The rearrangement joins TRBV23-1 to TRBJ1-2; D perhaps matches TRBD1 (6 bases). TRBV23-1 qualifies as an ORF whose function is uncertain. V lost 0 bases and J lost 4, with 12 bases in between. The CDR3 length is 15 residues.

This clonotype was seen a handful of times. The chain combines TRBV19 with TRBJ2-2; the D is unclear. CDR3 length: 13 residues. Trimming cost V 6 bases and J 5 bases, with 10 bases left between them. CDR1 LNHDA and CDR2 SQIVND come from the germline V gene (reference sequence). The DNA for the CDR3 is TGTGCCAGTAGACCCGTCGAGACCGGGGAGCTGTTTTTT. As protein: CASRPVETGELFF.

This clonotype has more than one count but fewer than ten. The V and J genes are TRBV12-3 or TRBV12-4 and TRBJ2-5; D remains ambiguous. The CDR3 consists of 16 residues. V lost 11 bases and J 1 base, leaving 23 bases between the germline ends. This CDR3 reads CASQDGLSLFQETQYF. Written as DNA, the CDR3 is TGTGCCTCCCAGGACGGCCTTTCGCTTTTCCAAGAGACCCAGTACTTC.

The chain combines TRBV5-4 with TRBJ2-4; D might be TRBD1 (6 bases). The CDR3 loop spans 15 amino acids. The V gene lost 7 bases and the J gene lost 6 bases, with 20 bases spanning the gap. From germline, CDR1 is SGHNT and CDR2 YYREEE (reference sequence). The CDR3 DNA reads as TGTGCCAGCGTAACCCTAAACAGGGTGCGAAACATTCAGTACTTC. It translates to CASVTLNRVRNIQYF.

The J gene is TRBJ2-1, the V gene TRBV7-6; D unclear. The V gene lost 5 bases and the J gene lost 7 bases, with 6 bases spanning the gap. The CDR3 is made up of 11 amino acids. Germline CDR1 SGHVS, CDR2 FNYEAQ. The CDR3 DNA follows: TGTGCCAGCAGCGTATGGAATGAGCAGTTCTTC. It codes for CASSVWNEQFF.

DNA for the CDR3: TGTGCCAGCAGCTCCGGCCCCTTACAGTTCTTC. The encoded protein is CASSSGPLQFF. This chain links TRBV5-6 with TRBJ2-1; D remains ambiguous. Trimming took 3 bases from V and 13 from J, leaving 11 bases between them. Per germline, CDR1 SGHDT and CDR2 YYEEEE. The CDR3 has 11 residues.

The chain links TRBV6-1 to TRBJ2-2; D gene ambiguous. Looked up from germline, CDR1 is MNHNS and CDR2 is SASEGT. V gave up 5 bases and J gave up 14 bases, with 15 bases separating them. The CDR3 runs to 12 residues. The CDR3 region is CASSYPSPILFF. The DNA of the CDR3 is TGTGCCAGCAGTTATCCTTCCCCGATCCTGTTTTTT.

The chain joins TRBV20-1 to TRBJ2-7, with 13 bases lining up with TRBD2. The germline V gene has CDR1 DFQATT and CDR2 SNEGSKA (reference sequence). The CDR3 is 17 residues long. With V trimmed by 6 bases and J by 0 bases, 11 bases remained unmatched. The CDR3 DNA sequence: TGCAGTGCACGAACGGGACTAGCGGGGTTCAGCTCCTACGAGCAGTACGTC. Translated, it gives CSARTGLAGFSSYEQYV.

This clonotype has just a few counts. The chain joins TRBV7-2 to TRBJ2-3; perhaps TRBD1 as D (6 bases). V gave up 1 base and J gave up 1 base, with 9 bases separating them. There are 15 residues in the CDR3. From germline, CDR1 is SGHTA and CDR2 FQGNSA. CDR3 sequence: CASSLVNRGTDTQYF. In DNA, the CDR3 is TGTGCCAGCAGCTTAGTGAACAGGGGCACAGATACGCAGTATTTT.

This clonotype was picked up a small number of times. The rearrangement links TRBV6-6 to TRBJ1-4; 7 nucleotides agree with TRBD1. V was clipped by 1 base and J by 4 bases; unmatched bases: 6. The germline V gene encodes CDR1 MNHNY and CDR2 SVGAGI (reference sequence). The CDR3 length is 16 residues. In DNA, the CDR3 is TGTGCCAGCAGTTACTTACAGGGGACCCATAATGAAAAACTGTTTTTT. It yields the protein CASSYLQGTHNEKLFF.

This clonotype was seen at least ten times. The chain couples TRBV7-8 to TRBJ2-5; a possible D gene is TRBD2 (6 bases). Germline CDR1 reads SGHVS; CDR2 reads FQNEAQ. The length of the CDR3 is 13 residues. The CDR3 loop reads CASGEVRQETQYF. The CDR3 DNA reads as TGTGCTTCGGGAGAGGTCCGCCAAGAGACCCAGTACTTC.

The genes are TRBV28 and TRBJ2-5; either TRBD1 or TRBD2 may supply D (6 bases each). Per germline, CDR1 MDHEN and CDR2 SYDVKM. V lost 7 bases, J lost 4 bases, and 22 bases lay in between. The CDR3 is 16 amino acids. CDR3 sequence: CASTTSWGALGETQYF. The CDR3 DNA sequence: TGTGCCAGCACCACAAGTTGGGGGGCCTTGGGAGAGACCCAGTACTTC.

This clonotype has ten or more counts. The chain is built from TRBV7-9 and TRBJ2-7; the match to TRBD1 covers 9 bases. The V and J ends lost 6 bases and 3 bases, in that order; junction bases with no gene match: 0. This CDR3 comprises 12 residues. Germline assignment: CDR1 SEHNR and CDR2 FQNEAQ (reference sequence). In nucleotides, the CDR3 is TGTGCCAGCAGGGGACAGGGCTACGAGCAGTACGTC. This sequence encodes CASRGQGYEQYV.